This entry is about one T cell receptor beta chain. This entry comes from a study of blood T cell repertoires in COVID-19. At the level of the study: Acute-phase and convalescent COVID-19 samples originated in the United States, Italy and Spain. PBMCs, B-cell-depleted T cells, or T cells provided the cDNA or gDNA that made up the material.

CDR3 size: 12 residues. Per germline, CDR1 SNHLY and CDR2 FYNNEI. V was trimmed by 8 bases and J by 4 bases, leaving 11 bases between them. Original processing methods: Amplification of reference gene primers was used by the study to estimate nucleated cell counts. TCRdb's copy holds only in-frame clones and misses some; the assay was immunoSEQ multiplex PCR. That table gives V, J and clone size, and the DNA gave D and trimming. Of 60,000 to 75,000 clones in the sample, 86% were seen once. The V and J genes are TRBV2 and TRBJ1-2; D is undetermined. The TCR comes from a woman aged 60-75 years with acute or convalescent COVID-19. The source material was peripheral blood. The CDR3 region has the DNA TGTGCCAGCGTGGAGGGTCCCTATGGCTACACCTTC. Its protein is CASVEGPYGYTF.